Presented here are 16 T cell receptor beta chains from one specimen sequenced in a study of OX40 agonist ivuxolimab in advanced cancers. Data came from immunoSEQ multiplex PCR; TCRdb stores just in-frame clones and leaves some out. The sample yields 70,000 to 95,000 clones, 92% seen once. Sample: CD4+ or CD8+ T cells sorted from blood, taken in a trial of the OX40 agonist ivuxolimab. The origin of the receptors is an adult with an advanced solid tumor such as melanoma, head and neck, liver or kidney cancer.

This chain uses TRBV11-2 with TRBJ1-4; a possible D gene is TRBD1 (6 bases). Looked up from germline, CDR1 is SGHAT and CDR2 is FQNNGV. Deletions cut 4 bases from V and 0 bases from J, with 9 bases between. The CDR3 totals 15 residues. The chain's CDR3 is CASSSGGPTNEKLFF. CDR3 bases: TGTGCCAGCAGCTCCGGGGGGCCAACTAATGAAAAACTGTTTTTT.

The CDR3 reads CASSEGQGPAGEQFF. The CDR3 nucleotides read TGTGCCAGCAGTGAAGGGCAGGGCCCCGCGGGTGAGCAGTTCTTC. The chain is built from TRBV2 and TRBJ2-1; D tentatively reads TRBD1 or TRBD2 (5 bases each). The CDR3 is 15 amino acids. The germline V gene has CDR1 SNHLY and CDR2 FYNNEI. The V and J ends lost 1 base and 9 bases respectively, with 16 bases between them.

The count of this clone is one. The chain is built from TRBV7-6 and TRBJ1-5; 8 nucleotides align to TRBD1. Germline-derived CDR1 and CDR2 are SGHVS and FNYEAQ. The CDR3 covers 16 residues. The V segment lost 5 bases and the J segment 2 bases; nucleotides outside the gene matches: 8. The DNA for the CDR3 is TGTGCCAGCAGCCCCGGACAGGGCGAAGGCAATCAGCCCCAGCATTTT. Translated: CASSPGQGEGNQPQHF. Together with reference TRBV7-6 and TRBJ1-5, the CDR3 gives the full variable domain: GAGVSQSPRYKVTKRGQDVALRCDPISGHVSLYWYRQALGQGPEFLTYFNYEAQQDKSGLPNDRFSAERPEGSISTLTIQRTEQRDSAMYRCASSPGQGEGNQPQHFGDGTRLSIL.

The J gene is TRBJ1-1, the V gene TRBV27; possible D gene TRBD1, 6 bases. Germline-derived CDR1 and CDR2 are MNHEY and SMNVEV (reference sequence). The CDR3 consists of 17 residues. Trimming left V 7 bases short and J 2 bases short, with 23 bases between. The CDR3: CASKFMAGVFVNTEAFF. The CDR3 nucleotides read TGTGCCAGCAAGTTTATGGCAGGGGTGTTCGTTAACACTGAAGCTTTCTTT.

The CDR3 reads CASSTQASNTEAFF. The CDR3 nucleotides read TGTGCCAGCAGTACACAGGCCTCGAACACTGAAGCTTTCTTT. The chain employs TRBV6-1 and TRBJ1-1; D possibly corresponds to TRBD1 (5 bases). Germline values: CDR1 MNHNS, CDR2 SASEGT. CDR3 length: 14 residues. Trimming left V 5 bases short and J 1 base short, with 11 bases between.

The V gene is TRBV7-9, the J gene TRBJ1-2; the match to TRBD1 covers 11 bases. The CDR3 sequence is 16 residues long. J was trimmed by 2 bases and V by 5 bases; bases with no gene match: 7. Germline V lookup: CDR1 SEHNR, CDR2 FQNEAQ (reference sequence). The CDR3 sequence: CASSRTGGRGNYGYTF. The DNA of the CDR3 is TGTGCCAGCAGCAGGACAGGGGGCAGAGGAAACTATGGCTACACCTTC.

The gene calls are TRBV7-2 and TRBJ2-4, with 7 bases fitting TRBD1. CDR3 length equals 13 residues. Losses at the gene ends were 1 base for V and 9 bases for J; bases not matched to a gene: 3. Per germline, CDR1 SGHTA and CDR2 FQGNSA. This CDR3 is CASSLDRGGIQYF. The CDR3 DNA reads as TGTGCCAGCAGCTTAGACAGGGGTGGCATTCAGTACTTC.

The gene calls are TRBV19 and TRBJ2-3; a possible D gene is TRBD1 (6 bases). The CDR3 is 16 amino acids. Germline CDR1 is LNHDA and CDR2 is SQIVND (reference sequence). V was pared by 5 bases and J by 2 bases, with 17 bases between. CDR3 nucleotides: TGTGCCAGTAGTGCAACCGGGACAAGAGACACAGATACGCAGTATTTT. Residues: CASSATGTRDTDTQYF.

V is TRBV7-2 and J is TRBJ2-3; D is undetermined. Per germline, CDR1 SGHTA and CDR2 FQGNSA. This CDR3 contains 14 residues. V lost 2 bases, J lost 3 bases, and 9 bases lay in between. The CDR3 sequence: CASSLSVSTDTQYF. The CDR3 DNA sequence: TGTGCCAGCAGCTTATCAGTTTCGACAGATACGCAGTATTTT.

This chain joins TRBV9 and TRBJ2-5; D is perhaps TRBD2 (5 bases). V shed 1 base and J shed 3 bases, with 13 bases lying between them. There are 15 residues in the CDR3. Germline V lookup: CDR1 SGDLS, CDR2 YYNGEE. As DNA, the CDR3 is TGTGCCAGCAGCGTAAATCCCTACGGGAAAGAGACCCAGTACTTC. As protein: CASSVNPYGKETQYF.

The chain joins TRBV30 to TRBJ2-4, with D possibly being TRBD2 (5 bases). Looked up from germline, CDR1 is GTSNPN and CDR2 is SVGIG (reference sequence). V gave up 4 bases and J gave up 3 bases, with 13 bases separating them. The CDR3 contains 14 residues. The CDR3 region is CAWNGDAGKNIQYF. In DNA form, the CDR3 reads TGTGCCTGGAATGGTGATGCGGGCAAAAACATTCAGTACTTC.

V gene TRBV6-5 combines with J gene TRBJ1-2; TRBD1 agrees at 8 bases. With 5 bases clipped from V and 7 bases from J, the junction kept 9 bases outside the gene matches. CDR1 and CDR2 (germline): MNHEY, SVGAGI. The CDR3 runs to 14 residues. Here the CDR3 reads CASSDPQGAGGYTF. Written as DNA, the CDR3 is TGTGCCAGCAGTGATCCCCAGGGGGCCGGTGGCTACACCTTC.

CDR3 sequence reads: CASSLSNRGYEQYF. CDR3 sequence (DNA): TGTGCCAGCAGCTTGTCCAACAGGGGCTACGAGCAGTACTTC. The chain joins TRBV5-6 to TRBJ2-7; 7 positions agree with TRBD1. The CDR3 extends over 14 amino acids. Per the germline V gene, CDR1 is SGHDT and CDR2 is YYEEEE. V dropped 1 base and J dropped 3; count of bases not matched to a gene: 4.

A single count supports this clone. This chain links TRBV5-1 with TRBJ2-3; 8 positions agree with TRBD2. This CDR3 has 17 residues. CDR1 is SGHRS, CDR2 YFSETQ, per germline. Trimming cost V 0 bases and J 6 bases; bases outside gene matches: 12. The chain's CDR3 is CASSLGLAGPKLDTQYF. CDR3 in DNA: TGCGCCAGCAGCTTGGGGTTAGCGGGGCCAAAGTTGGATACGCAGTATTTT.

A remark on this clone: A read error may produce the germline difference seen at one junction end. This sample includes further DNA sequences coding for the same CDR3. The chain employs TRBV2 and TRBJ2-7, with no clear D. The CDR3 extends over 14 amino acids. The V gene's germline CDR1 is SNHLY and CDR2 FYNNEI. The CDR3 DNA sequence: TGCGCCAGCTCGATTTTCAGTAGCTCCTACGAGCAGTACTTC. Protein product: CASSIFSSSYEQYF.

The CDR3 is CACMNTEAFF. The DNA of the CDR3 is TGTGCCTGTATGAACACTGAAGCTTTCTTT. The chain joins TRBV30 to TRBJ1-1; D gene uncertain. The CDR3 is 10 residues long. Between the trimmed V and J ends, which lost 6 bases and 0 bases, there was a span of 2 bases. The V gene's germline CDR1 is GTSNPN and CDR2 SVGIG (reference sequence).